These 15 T cell receptor beta chains were sequenced from one sample in a study of T cells in women clearing cervical HPV infection (dated by TCRdb to 2016 to 2019). Receptor libraries were prepared by the immunoSEQ multiplex PCR assay. TCRdb carries this immuneACCESS record with in-frame sequences only. Its versions omit some clonotypes, under half of them owing to an unresolved V gene in the studies checked, with the rest unexplained. This sample's listing comprises around 20,000 clones. The top ten clones comprise roughly an eighth of the sample. Sequencing was performed on blood buffy coat. The receptor source for this set is a woman aged 18 to 75 with a cervical HPV16 infection that either progressed to CIN3+ or cleared (not recorded which).

A word on this clone: The missing CDR3 end, 3 residues past where the read stops, is filled in from the germline J gene. This chain uses TRBV28 with TRBJ1-4; 12 bases are shared with TRBD1. Germline CDR1 MDHEN, CDR2 SYDVKM. The ends lost 6 bases at V and 6 bases at J; junction bases unmatched: 5. CDR3 length: 15 residues. The CDR3 DNA, read in part, is TGTGCCAGCAGGGGACAGGGGGCAACGTATGAAAAA. Encoded protein: CASRGQGATYEK. The complete CDR3 sequence is CASRGQGATYEKLFF.

About this clone: The sequence runs out 3 residues before the end of the CDR3; the remainder is reconstructed from the germline J gene. The chain couples TRBV9 to TRBJ2-3, with D perhaps matching TRBD2 (7 bases). The CDR3 is 15 amino acids. Germline CDR1 and CDR2: SGDLS and YYNGEE. Partial CDR3 DNA: TGTGCCAGCAGCCAAGGACTGGGGGGGCTAGAAACG. Protein: CASSQGLGGLET. The complete CDR3 reads CASSQGLGGLETQYF.

Comments on this clone: From the germline J gene comes the end of the CDR3, since the read stops 3 residues before it. The chain has TRBV20-1 and TRBJ1-1; a possible D gene is TRBD1 (6 bases). The germline CDR1 and CDR2 sequences are DFQATT and SNEGSKA (reference sequence). The CDR3 runs 15 residues. V was pared by 0 bases and J by 1 base, with 12 bases between. The DNA read from the CDR3 is TGCAGTGCTAGAGAATGGGGGGGGGCGAACACTGAA. Translated, it gives CSAREWGGANTE. The full CDR3 is CSAREWGGANTEAFF.

As for this clone: Read sequence stops 3 residues before the CDR3 end, and the germline J gene provides the missing end. The chain employs TRBV11-2 and TRBJ1-2; D is uncertain. Germline V gene data show CDR1 as SGHAT and CDR2 as FQNNGV. V gave up 2 bases and J gave up 2 bases, with 9 bases separating them. The CDR3 is 14 amino acids. CDR3 DNA, as far as it was read: TGTGCCAGCAGCTTATACCAGGTGAACTATGGC. Translated, it gives CASSLYQVNYG. The CDR3, in full, reads CASSLYQVNYGYTF.

Comment on this clone: Coverage ceases 3 residues before the CDR3 finishes, and the germline J gene fills in the end. This chain connects TRBV19 to TRBJ2-4; D is unclear. CDR3 size: 15 residues. Looked up from germline, CDR1 is LNHDA and CDR2 is SQIVND (reference sequence). The CDR3: CASSIDYRSYYGQYF. Incomplete CDR3 DNA: TGTGCCAGTAGTATAGATTACCGTAGCTACTATGGT. Variable domain in full (rest from reference TRBV19 and TRBJ2-4): DGGITQSPKYLFRKEGQNVTLSCEQNLNHDAMYWYRQDPGQGLRLIYYSQIVNDFQKGDIAEGYSVSREKKESFPLTVTSAQKNPTAFYLCASSIDYRSYYGQYFGAGTRLSVL.

Concerning this clone: The read terminates 3 residues ahead of where the CDR3 ends, so the germline J gene completes it. The chain joins TRBV6-2 or TRBV6-3 to TRBJ1-2; possibly TRBD1 for D (5 bases). The CDR3 contains 15 residues. Germline CDR1 reads MNHEY; CDR2 reads SVGEGT. The CDR3 loop is CASRVAGDRPYDYTF. The DNA read from the CDR3 is TGTGCCAGCAGGGTAGCGGGGGACCGTCCCTACGAC.

As concerns this clone: The CDR3 end is not reached by the read, which stops 3 residues before it; the germline J gene fills it in. This rearrangement joins TRBV12-3 or TRBV12-4 to TRBJ2-1; D is possibly TRBD1 (6 bases). The CDR3 runs 12 residues. V shed 6 bases and J shed 9 bases, with 12 bases lying between them. CDR3 DNA, as far as it was read: TGTGCCAGCAGCTCCTTAGGGGGTGAG. This translates into CASSSLGGE. The CDR3, in full, reads CASSSLGGEQFF.

Of note for this clone: The read gets to within 3 residues of the CDR3 end, and the germline J gene fills in the rest. This chain connects TRBV28 to TRBJ2-2; TRBD2 is a possible D gene (8 bases). The CDR3 is 16 residues long. Trimming cost V 3 bases and J 5 bases, with 16 bases left between them. Per the germline V gene, CDR1 is MDHEN and CDR2 is SYDVKM. The CDR3 here is CASSFGRGLGTGELFF. The sequenced CDR3 bases are TGTGCCAGCAGTTTCGGGAGGGGGCTGGGAACCGGGGAG.

A note on this clone: The CDR3 end is not reached by the read, which stops 3 residues before it; the germline J gene fills it in. This chain links TRBV7-8 with TRBJ2-7; tentative D call: TRBD1 (6 bases). The CDR3 loop spans 13 amino acids. Germline assignment: CDR1 SGHVS and CDR2 FQNEAQ. V shed 5 bases and J shed 2 bases, with 10 bases lying between them. The sequenced CDR3 bases are TGTGCCAGCAGCCACGGGACAACCTACGAG. It is translated as CASSHGTTYE. The entire CDR3 reads CASSHGTTYEQYF.

As to this clone: The CDR3 extends 3 residues past the end of the read, so its final part is completed from the germline J gene. This chain joins TRBV2 and TRBJ2-1; D may be TRBD2 (6 bases). Trimming cost V 4 bases and J 4 bases, with 8 bases left between them. Germline loops: CDR1 SNHLY, CDR2 FYNNEI. This CDR3 comprises 13 residues. CDR3 bases read: TGTGCCAGCAGTGTGGGGGGTTACAATGAG. Its translation: CASSVGGYNE. The whole CDR3 is CASSVGGYNEQFF. Looking up the rest from reference TRBV2 and TRBJ2-1 gives the full variable domain: EPEVTQTPSHQVTQMGQEVILRCVPISNHLYFYWYRQILGQKVEFLVSFYNNEISEKSEIFDDQFSVERPDGSNFTLKIRSTKLEDSAMYFCASSVGGYNEQFFGPGTRLTVL.

Comments on this clone: The read terminates 3 residues ahead of where the CDR3 ends, so the germline J gene completes it. The rearrangement links TRBV5-1 to TRBJ2-3; D ambiguous. V dropped 1 base and J dropped 5 bases, with 14 bases sitting between them. The germline V gene encodes CDR1 SGHRS and CDR2 YFSETQ. The CDR3 extends over 15 amino acids. CDR3 sequence: CASSLSSAKGDTQYF. The part of the CDR3 DNA that was read is TGCGCCAGCAGCTTGAGTTCGGCTAAGGGAGATACG.

The CDR3 protein is CASSLSSSSRNEQFF. The sequenced part of the CDR3 DNA is TGTGCCAGCAGTTTATCCTCTAGTTCACGCAATGAG. V and J are TRBV12-3 or TRBV12-4 and TRBJ2-1; D remains ambiguous. The observed sequence ends 3 residues before the CDR3 terminus, with the missing tail filled in from the germline J gene. The CDR3 sequence is 15 residues long. V was trimmed by 2 bases and J by 6 bases, leaving 14 bases between them.

Concerning this clone: The CDR3 extends 3 residues past the end of the read, so its final part is completed from the germline J gene. The chain combines TRBV10-3 with TRBJ1-6; D uncertain. Germline V gives CDR1 ENHRY, CDR2 SYGVKD. The CDR3 is made up of 13 amino acids. The V end lost 0 bases, the J end lost 8 bases, and 5 bases lay between the germline ends. This CDR3 is CAISESRDSPLHF. The CDR3 DNA, read in part, is TGTGCCATCAGTGAGTCCCGTGATTCACCC.

Notes on this clone: The DNA ends 3 residues before the CDR3 does, and the rest of the CDR3 is filled in from the germline J gene. The chain couples TRBV5-1 to TRBJ2-1; 7 bases match TRBD2. This CDR3 region has 17 residues. The ends lost 4 bases at V and 9 bases at J; junction bases unmatched: 19. CDR1 SGHRS and CDR2 YFSETQ come from the germline V gene. CDR3 DNA, as far as it was read: TGCGCCAGCAGCCCAAAGATGGTGGGACTAACCTCCAGTGAG. Amino acid sequence: CASSPKMVGLTSSE. The CDR3 reads in full as CASSPKMVGLTSSEQFF.

Points on this clone: The read ends 3 residues early relative to the CDR3; the germline J gene fills the gap. The chain uses TRBV13 and TRBJ2-3; TRBD2 might be the D (7 bases). The CDR3 is 17 amino acids. CDR1 and CDR2 from the germline V gene are PRHDT and FYEKMQ (reference sequence). V lost 1 base to trimming and J lost 2 bases, with 16 bases between them. CDR3 DNA, as far as it was read: TGTGCCAGCAGCTTAGCGGGGGGCCAGAAGTACACAGATACG. This gives the protein CASSLAGGQKYTDT. The whole CDR3 is CASSLAGGQKYTDTQYF.